The rows below give T cell receptor beta chains drawn from one sample of a study of cytomegalovirus exposure and HLA in healthy donors. Assay: immunoSEQ multiplex PCR; the TCRdb copy retains only in-frame clones and omits some. The sample table sets out 100,000 to 150,000 clones. Sequenced input: PBMCs. Receptor source: a man aged 35-49 years in good health and CMV-seronegative. CDR3s include the opening cysteine and the closing phenylalanine or tryptophan. A D gene is named only where the DNA matches it firmly.

CASSFTPGSLFYEQYF	TGTGCCAGCAGTTTTACCCCGGGAAGCCTTTTCTACGAGCAGTACTTC	TRBV6-5	TRBJ2-7	-
CVSSPGAGYGYTF	TGTGTCAGCAGCCCAGGGGCAGGGTATGGCTACACCTTC	TRBV7-3	TRBJ1-2	-
CASSLGGTSNEQFF	TGCGCCAGCAGCCTGGGAGGGACTTCGAATGAGCAGTTCTTC	TRBV5-1	TRBJ2-1	TRBD2
CASSDLAGYQTQYF	TGTGCCAGCAGTGACCTAGCGGGGTACCAAACGCAGTATTTT	TRBV2	TRBJ2-3	TRBD2
CASSPTGAETQYF	TGTGCCAGTAGTCCGACAGGGGCGGAGACCCAGTACTTC	TRBV19	TRBJ2-5	TRBD1
CASRDPTGFYQPQHF	TGTGCCAGCAGAGACCCTACAGGATTCTATCAGCCCCAGCATTTT	TRBV6-6	TRBJ1-5	-
CASRPEAGELFF	TGTGCCAGCAGACCAGAGGCCGGGGAGCTGTTTTTT	TRBV27	TRBJ2-2	-
CASSISRYNEKLFF	TGTGCCAGTAGTATCTCTCGGTATAATGAAAAACTGTTTTTT	TRBV19	TRBJ1-4	-
CASSPSGEGGHPPPIYEQYF	TGTGCCAGTAGTCCCTCCGGGGAGGGGGGACACCCCCCTCCGATTTACGAGCAGTACTTC	TRBV19	TRBJ2-7	-
CASSLASSYNEQFF	TGTGCCAGCAGTCTAGCTAGCTCCTACAATGAGCAGTTCTTC	TRBV2	TRBJ2-1	-
CASSLAGTGGRDEQYF	TGCGCCAGCAGCTTGGCCGGGACAGGGGGAAGGGACGAGCAGTACTTC	TRBV5-1	TRBJ2-7	TRBD1
CASSMVRGNQPQHF	TGTGCCAGTAGTATGGTTCGGGGCAATCAGCCCCAGCATTTT	TRBV19	TRBJ1-5	-
CSVRTGGGNQPQHF	TGCAGCGTCCGGACAGGGGGAGGCAATCAGCCCCAGCATTTT	TRBV29-1	TRBJ1-5	TRBD1
CASSEGLAVWEQYF	TGCGCCAGCAGTGAAGGCCTAGCGGTCTGGGAGCAGTACTTC	TRBV10-1	TRBJ2-7	TRBD2
CASSPRGGGEKLFF	TGTGCCAGCAGTCCTCGGGGAGGAGGAGAAAAACTGTTTTTT	TRBV27	TRBJ1-4	-
CASSSWDRAYEQYF	TGTGCCAGCAGCTCGTGGGACAGGGCCTACGAGCAGTACTTC	TRBV13	TRBJ2-7	TRBD1
CASTLAGRTGYEQYF	TGTGCCAGCACTCTCGCGGGGCGGACGGGTTACGAGCAGTACTTC	TRBV6-5	TRBJ2-7	-
CASSTRDRVGGYTF	TGTGCCAGCAGTACCCGGGACAGGGTTGGTGGCTACACCTTC	TRBV6-1	TRBJ1-2	TRBD1
CASSSQLAGGADTQYF	TGCGCCAGCAGCTCACAGCTAGCGGGAGGGGCAGATACGCAGTATTTT	TRBV5-1	TRBJ2-3	TRBD2
CASSGGINYGYTF	TGTGCCAGCAGCGGCGGGATTAACTATGGCTACACCTTC	TRBV13	TRBJ1-2	-
CASSLGRDSYGNTIYF	TGTGCCAGCAGCTTAGGACGGGACAGCTATGGAAACACCATATATTTT	TRBV11-2	TRBJ1-3	TRBD1
CASSKDSPRDTQYF	TGCGCCAGCAGCAAGGACTCACCGAGAGATACGCAGTATTTT	TRBV5-1	TRBJ2-3	-
CASSYSSLAGTYEQYF	TGTGCCAGCAGTTACTCGAGCCTAGCGGGAACCTACGAGCAGTACTTC	TRBV6-5	TRBJ2-7	TRBD2
CASSLRGPQETQYF	TGTGCCAGCAGCTTACGAGGTCCTCAAGAGACCCAGTACTTC	TRBV7-2	TRBJ2-5	-
CASSISGGGYNEQFF	TGTGCCAGCAGCATTAGCGGGGGGGGGTACAATGAGCAGTTCTTC	TRBV7-8	TRBJ2-1	TRBD2
CASGDNFQETQYF	TGTGCCAGCGGGGACAACTTCCAAGAGACCCAGTACTTC	TRBV2	TRBJ2-5	-
CASSSRDFPYNEQFF	TGTGCCAGCAGCTCTAGGGACTTCCCCTACAATGAGCAGTTCTTC	TRBV7-2	TRBJ2-1	-
CASRSYTSGIAYNEQFF	TGTGCCAGCAGATCCTACACTAGCGGGATTGCCTACAATGAGCAGTTCTTC	TRBV7-9	TRBJ2-1	TRBD2
CASSLQGHGYEQYF	TGTGCCAGCAGTTTACAGGGACACGGCTACGAGCAGTACTTC	TRBV2	TRBJ2-7	-
CASSPGTGNREQYF	TGTGCCAGCAGTCCCGGGACAGGGAACCGGGAGCAGTACTTC	TRBV2	TRBJ2-7	TRBD1
CASSFTGLAGVEQYF	TGTGCCAGCAGCTTCACGGGACTAGCGGGAGTCGAGCAGTACTTC	TRBV11-3	TRBJ2-7	TRBD2
CASSLDLAGVAYEQYF	TGTGCCAGCAGCTTAGATCTGGCGGGAGTCGCCTACGAGCAGTACTTC	TRBV11-2	TRBJ2-7	TRBD2
CASSSYSGRTTRYNEQFF	TGTGCCAGCAGTTCCTATAGCGGGAGAACGACTCGATACAATGAGCAGTTCTTC	TRBV6-7	TRBJ2-1	TRBD2
CASCGTGGTNEKLFF	TGCGCCAGTTGCGGTACTGGAGGTACTAATGAAAAACTGTTTTTT	TRBV5-1	TRBJ1-4	-
CASSLGSQGSGYTF	TGTGCCAGCAGCTTAGGGAGTCAGGGTAGTGGCTACACCTTC	TRBV7-2	TRBJ1-2	-
CASSFFADRPNTGELFF	TGTGCCAGCAGCTTCTTTGCAGACAGACCGAACACCGGGGAGCTGTTTTTT	TRBV7-2	TRBJ2-2	-
CASPDRNTGELFF	TGTGCCAGCCCAGACAGAAACACCGGGGAGCTGTTTTTT	TRBV28	TRBJ2-2	-
CASTAGQTLYGYTF	TGTGCCAGCACAGCAGGACAGACGCTCTATGGCTACACCTTC	TRBV2	TRBJ1-2	-
CASSYLQGSGEQYF	TGTGCCAGCAGTTACCTGCAGGGGTCCGGCGAGCAGTACTTC	TRBV6-5	TRBJ2-7	-
CASSLVLAANTPEQYF	TGTGCCAGCAGCTTAGTACTAGCGGCAAACACACCCGAGCAGTACTTC	TRBV7-9	TRBJ2-7	TRBD2
CASSLFGVSNQPQHF	TGTGCCAGCAGCTTGTTCGGAGTCAGCAATCAGCCCCAGCATTTT	TRBV5-6	TRBJ1-5	-
CSGVRDRGWNEQFF	TGCAGCGGAGTCCGGGACAGGGGTTGGAATGAGCAGTTCTTC	TRBV29-1	TRBJ2-1	TRBD1
CASSDPRAGAIYEQYF	TGTGCCAGCAGTGATCCAAGGGCAGGGGCCATCTACGAGCAGTACTTC	TRBV2	TRBJ2-7	-
CASSPPWSGAKNIQYF	TGTGCCAGCAGCCCTCCATGGTCCGGGGCCAAAAACATTCAGTACTTC	TRBV28	TRBJ2-4	-
CASSFLSDFNSEQYF	TGCGCCAGCAGCTTCTTGTCGGACTTTAATTCCGAGCAGTACTTC	TRBV5-1	TRBJ2-7	-